A single sample is the source of the 10 T cell receptor beta chains below, sequenced in a study of response to subunit inactivated influenza vaccine. TCRdb passed the RT-PCR reads through MiXCR, listing each CDR3 protein once. The repertoire holds just under 250,000 distinct CDR3 sequences, with 12% as singletons. Sample: non-naive T cells sorted from PBMCs, taken around 14 days before vaccination. The receptors derive from a man over 45 who received an inactivated influenza vaccine.

The DNA for the CDR3 is TGTGCCAGCAGTGTAACAGGGTTAATAGCTGAGACCCAGTACTTC. It is translated as CASSVTGLIAETQYF. The chain recombines TRBV2 with TRBJ2-5; perhaps TRBD1 as D (6 bases). V was trimmed by 4 bases and J by 5 bases, leaving 17 bases between them. CDR1 is SNHLY and CDR2 is FYNNEI in the germline V gene. The CDR3 is 15 residues long.

This clonotype showed up many times. The V call is TRBV12-3 or TRBV12-4, the J call TRBJ1-5; 9 bases fit TRBD1. The junction had 9 bases not matched to a gene; V was cut back by 5 bases and J by 4 bases. The CDR3 contains 16 residues. In nucleotides, the CDR3 is TGTGCCAGCAGTGCGGCGACAGGGGGTGGGAATCAGCCCCAGCATTTT. Its translation is CASSAATGGGNQPQHF.

The gene calls are TRBV18 and TRBJ2-7; 7 bases match TRBD1. Germline lookup yields CDR1 KGHSH and CDR2 LQKENI. Unmatched junction bases numbered 6, after V lost 4 bases and J lost 0 bases. The CDR3 extends over 15 amino acids. The CDR3 reads CASSRGTGVSYEQYF. In nucleotides, the CDR3 is TGTGCCAGCTCACGCGGAACAGGGGTCTCCTACGAGCAGTACTTC.

Comment on this clonotype: Germline is not matched at one junction end, which may reflect a read error. J is TRBJ2-1 and V is TRBV6-2 or TRBV6-3, with TRBD2 matching over 10 bases. Germline-derived CDR1 and CDR2 are MNHEY and SVGEGT. The CDR3 is made up of 13 amino acids. CDR3 in amino acids: CASSLLAGPEKGF. DNA of the CDR3: TGTGCCAGCAGTTTACTAGCGGGGCCGGAAAAGGGGTTC.

In its sample, this clonotype was seen a few times. This chain joins TRBV5-5 and TRBJ1-1; D remains unclear. V was trimmed by 4 bases and J by 2 bases, leaving 18 bases between them. Per germline, CDR1 SGHKS and CDR2 YYEKEE (reference sequence). The CDR3 extends over 16 amino acids. The CDR3 DNA sequence: TGTGCCAGCAGCCATTCCAGGTCGACATACAACACTGAAGCTTTCTTT. Its translation: CASSHSRSTYNTEAFF. Full variable domain (remainder filled in from reference TRBV5-5 and TRBJ1-1): DAGVTQSPTHLIKTRGQQVTLRCSPISGHKSVSWYQQVLGQGPQFIFQYYEKEERGRGNFPDRFSARQFPNYSSELNVNALLLGDSALYLCASSHSRSTYNTEAFFGQGTRLTVV.

In this sample, this clonotype turned up once. One end of the junction does not line up with germline, which may come from a read error. The chain recombines TRBV29-1 with TRBJ2-5, with 7 bases lining up with TRBD2. From germline, CDR1 is SQVTM and CDR2 ANQGSEA. The CDR3 covers 12 residues. CDR3 sequence: CSARLALETEYF. CDR3 nucleotides: TGCAGCGCCCGACTAGCTCTGGAGACCGAGTACTTC.

The CDR3 coding sequence is TGCAGTGCCGGCCCCAGGTCGAGGTCTGGGGCCAACGTCCTGACTTTC. Protein: CSAGPRSRSGANVLTF. V gene TRBV20-1 combines with J gene TRBJ2-6; D unresolved. V lost 6 bases and J lost 1, with 16 bases in between. CDR3 size: 16 residues. Looked up from germline, CDR1 is DFQATT and CDR2 is SNEGSKA (reference sequence).

The genes are TRBV12-3 or TRBV12-4 and TRBJ2-1, with a weak D call TRBD2 (5 bases). Between the trimmed V and J ends, which lost 2 bases and 5 bases, there was a span of 22 bases. The CDR3 is made up of 18 amino acids. CDR3 nucleotide sequence: TGTGCCAGCAGTTTAAGTCTTAAACTCAGCGGTTCGAACAATGAGCAGTTCTTC. Protein product: CASSLSLKLSGSNNEQFF.

This clonotype was counted a few times. This chain uses TRBV7-9 with TRBJ2-7; 11 nucleotides match TRBD1. There are 16 residues in the CDR3. The germline V gene has CDR1 SEHNR and CDR2 FQNEAQ (reference sequence). Trimming removed 3 bases from V and 2 bases from J; junction bases left unmatched: 6. The CDR3 region has the DNA TGTGCCAGCAGCTTTGGCCCGGGACAGGGGGCCTACGAGCAGTACTTC. Translation gives CASSFGPGQGAYEQYF.

This chain joins TRBV29-1 and TRBJ2-5; 9 positions agree with TRBD1. The CDR3 length is 13 residues. The germline gives CDR1 SQVTM, CDR2 ANQGSEA. V lost 7 bases to trimming and J lost 3 bases; unmatched junction nucleotides: 6. The CDR3 sequence is CSEGGTGKETQYF. The CDR3 bases are TGCAGCGAGGGGGGGACAGGGAAAGAGACCCAGTACTTC.